This T cell receptor (beta chain) was observed in a study of blood T cell repertoires in COVID-19. As for the study in general: COVID-19 samples collected from the United States, Italy and Spain covered acute and convalescent phases. Sources were T cells, B-cell-depleted T cells, or PBMCs; the material itself was cDNA or gDNA.

V shed 6 bases, J shed 2 bases, and the junction held 6 bases outside the gene matches. CDR3 length: 14 residues. Germline V CDR1 and CDR2: LNHDA, SQIVND (reference sequence). Method: immunoSEQ multiplex PCR; TCRdb's copy keeps in-frame clones and lacks some. The table lists about 170,000 clones, 88% of them singletons, with around 2% in the top ten. The chain recombines TRBV19 with TRBJ1-1; TRBD1 matches at 7 bases. Sequenced: peripheral blood. The TCR was taken from a man aged 50 to 59 who had recovered from COVID-19. The chain's CDR3 is CASRHRGPNTEAFF. The DNA for the CDR3 is TGTGCCAGTAGGCACAGGGGACCCAACACTGAAGCTTTCTTT.